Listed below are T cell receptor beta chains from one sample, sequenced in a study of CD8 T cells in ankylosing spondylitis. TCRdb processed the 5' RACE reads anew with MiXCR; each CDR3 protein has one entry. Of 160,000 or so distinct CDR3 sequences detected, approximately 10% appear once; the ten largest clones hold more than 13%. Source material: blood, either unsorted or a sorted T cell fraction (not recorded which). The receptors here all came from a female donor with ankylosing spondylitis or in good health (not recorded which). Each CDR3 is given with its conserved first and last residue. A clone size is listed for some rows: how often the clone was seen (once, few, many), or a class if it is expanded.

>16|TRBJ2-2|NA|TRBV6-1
CASRLGLAGGTGELFF
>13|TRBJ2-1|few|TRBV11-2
CASSLGPTYEQFF
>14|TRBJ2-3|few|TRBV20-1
CSARRREGPDTQYF
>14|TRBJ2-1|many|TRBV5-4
CASSSGVSYNEQFF
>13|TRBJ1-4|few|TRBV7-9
CASSLGRAEKLFF
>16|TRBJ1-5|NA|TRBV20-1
CSAKGQGAYSNQPQHF
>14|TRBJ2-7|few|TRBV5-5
CASSSGFGPYEQYF
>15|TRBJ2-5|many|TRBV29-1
CSVEDRGRVVETQYF
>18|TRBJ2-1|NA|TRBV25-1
CASSSTARRGSSYNEQFF
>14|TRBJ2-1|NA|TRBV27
CASSLGEGLNEQFF
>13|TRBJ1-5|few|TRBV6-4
CASAQGAGQPQHF
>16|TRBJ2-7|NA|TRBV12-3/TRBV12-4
CASSSLPPQGMGEQYF
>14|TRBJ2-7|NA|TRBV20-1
CSAREEWGPYEQYF
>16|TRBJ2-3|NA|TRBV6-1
CASSSFHSGTSDTQYF
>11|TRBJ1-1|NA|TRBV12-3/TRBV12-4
CASSASTEAFF
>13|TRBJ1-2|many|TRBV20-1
CSARTDRGSGYTF
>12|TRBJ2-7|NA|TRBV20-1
CSAPFQGDEQYF
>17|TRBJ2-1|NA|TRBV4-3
CASSPELGLAANNEQFF
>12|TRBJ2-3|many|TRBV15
CATATAGDTQYF
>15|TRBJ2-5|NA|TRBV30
CAWSVGQGIQETQYF
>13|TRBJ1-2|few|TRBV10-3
CAISEMRECGYTF
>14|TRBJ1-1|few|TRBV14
CASSQVQEWTEAFF
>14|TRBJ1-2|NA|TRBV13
CASSLGRGPMGYTF
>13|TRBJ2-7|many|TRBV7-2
CASSFGTVVEQYF
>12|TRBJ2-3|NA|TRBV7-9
CASGKGTDTQYF
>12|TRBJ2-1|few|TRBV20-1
CSVRGSHNEQFF
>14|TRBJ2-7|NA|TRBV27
CASSPSGPLYEQYF
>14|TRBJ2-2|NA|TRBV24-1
CATSDRADTGELFF
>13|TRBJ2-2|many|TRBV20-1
CSFRTGVTGELFF
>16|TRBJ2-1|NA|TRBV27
CASSLSTSGVYNEQFF
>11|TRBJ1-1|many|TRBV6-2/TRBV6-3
CASSTNTEAFF
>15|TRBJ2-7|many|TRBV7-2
CASSLLAGGPGEQYF
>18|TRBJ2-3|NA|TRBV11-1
CASSPNPGTESSTDTQYF
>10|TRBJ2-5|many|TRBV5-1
CASGQETQYF
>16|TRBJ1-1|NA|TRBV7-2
CASSSLVGDWDTEAFF
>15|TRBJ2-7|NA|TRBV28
CASCFGGTSKYEQYF
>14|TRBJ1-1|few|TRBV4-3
CASSQDRGNTEAFF
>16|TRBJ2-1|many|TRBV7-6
CASSPVAGGLYNEQFF
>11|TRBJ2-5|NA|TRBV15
CATSIGLSSYF
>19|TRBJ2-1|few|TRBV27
CASSLASIRGASSYNEQFF
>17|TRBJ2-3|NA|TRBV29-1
CSVEVWEPGHSTDTQYF
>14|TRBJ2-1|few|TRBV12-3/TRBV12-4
CASSLVGLSNEQFF
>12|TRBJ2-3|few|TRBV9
CASSVTSDTQYF
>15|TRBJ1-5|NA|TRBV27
CASSRTVLSNQPQHF
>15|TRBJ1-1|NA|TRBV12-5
CASGSTGTWPTEAFF
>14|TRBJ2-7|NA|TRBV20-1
CSAMGLAGVSEQYF
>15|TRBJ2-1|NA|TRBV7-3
CASSLRGGPYNEQFF
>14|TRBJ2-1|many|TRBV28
CASSLQLSYNEQFF
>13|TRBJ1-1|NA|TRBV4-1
CASSQYVNTEAFF
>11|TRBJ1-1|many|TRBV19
CASSTGPEAFF
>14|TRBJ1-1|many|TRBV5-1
CASSPGQRNTEAFF
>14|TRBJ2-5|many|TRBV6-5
CASSLGTAQETQYF